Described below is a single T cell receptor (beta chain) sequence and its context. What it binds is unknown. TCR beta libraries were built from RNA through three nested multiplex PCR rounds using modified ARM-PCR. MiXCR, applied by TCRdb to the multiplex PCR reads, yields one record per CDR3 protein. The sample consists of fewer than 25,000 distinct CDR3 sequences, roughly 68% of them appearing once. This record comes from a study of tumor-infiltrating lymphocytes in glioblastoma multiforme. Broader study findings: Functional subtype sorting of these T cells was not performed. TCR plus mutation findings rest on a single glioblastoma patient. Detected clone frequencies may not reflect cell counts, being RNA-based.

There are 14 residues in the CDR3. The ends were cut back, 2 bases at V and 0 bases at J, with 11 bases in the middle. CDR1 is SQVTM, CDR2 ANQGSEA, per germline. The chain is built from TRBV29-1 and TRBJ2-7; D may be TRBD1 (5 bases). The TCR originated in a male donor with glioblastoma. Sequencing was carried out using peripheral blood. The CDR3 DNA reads TGCAGCGTTGAATTGGGGCCTACCTCCTACGAGCAGTACTTC. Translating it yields CSVELGPTSYEQYF.